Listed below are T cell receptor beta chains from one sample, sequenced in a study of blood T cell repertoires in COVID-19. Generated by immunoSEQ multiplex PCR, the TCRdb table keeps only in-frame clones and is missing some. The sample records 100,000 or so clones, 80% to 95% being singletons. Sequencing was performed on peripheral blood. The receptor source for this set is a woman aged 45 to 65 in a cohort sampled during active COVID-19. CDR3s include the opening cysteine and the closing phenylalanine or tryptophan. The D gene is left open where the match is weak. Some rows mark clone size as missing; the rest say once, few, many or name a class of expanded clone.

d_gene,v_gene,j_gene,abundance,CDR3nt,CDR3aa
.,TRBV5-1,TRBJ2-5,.,TGCGCCAGCAGCTTGGGGACAGCCGCCTCGCGGGAGACCCAGTACTTC,CASSLGTAASRETQYF
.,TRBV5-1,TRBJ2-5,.,TGCGCCAGCAGCTTACTGCATGGAGAGACCCAGTACTTC,CASSLLHGETQYF
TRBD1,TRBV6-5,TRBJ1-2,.,TGTGCCAGCCTTGGGACAGACACCTATGGCTACACCTTC,CASLGTDTYGYTF
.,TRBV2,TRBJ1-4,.,TGTGCCATCCTAAGGGGTGAAAAACTGTTTTTT,CAILRGEKLFF
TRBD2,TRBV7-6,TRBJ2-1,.,TGTGCCAGCAGCCCAAGGGGGAGCGGGGGGCCCAATGAGCAGTTCTTC,CASSPRGSGGPNEQFF
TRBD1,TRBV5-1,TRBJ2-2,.,TGCGCCAGCAGCGACGGGACAGGGACGACCGGGGAGCTGTTTTTT,CASSDGTGTTGELFF
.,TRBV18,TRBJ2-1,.,TGTGCCAGCTCACCCGACGGAGGCACCCTATCCTACAATGAGCAGTTCTTC,CASSPDGGTLSYNEQFF
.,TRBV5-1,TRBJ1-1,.,TGCGCCAGCAGCTTGCAACCGGGGAACACTGAAGCTTTCTTT,CASSLQPGNTEAFF
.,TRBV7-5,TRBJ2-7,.,TGTGCCAGAAGCACTCCGGGACAGGGTAATAATATCCACGAGCAGTACTTC,CARSTPGQGNNIHEQYF
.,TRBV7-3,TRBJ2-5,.,TGTGCCAGCAGCCAGGGGACACCGGGGACCCAGTACTTC,CASSQGTPGTQYF
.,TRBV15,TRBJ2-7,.,TGTGCCACCAGCAGAGATGGAGTAGGCGAGCAGTACTTC,CATSRDGVGEQYF
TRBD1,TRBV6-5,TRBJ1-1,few,TGTGCCAGCAGTTACTCGACACAGGACAGGGGGGTGACTTTCTTT,CASSYSTQDRGVTFF
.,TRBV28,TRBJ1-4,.,TGTGCCAGCAGCCCCGGGGGACGGGGGGAAAAACTGTTTTTT,CASSPGGRGEKLFF
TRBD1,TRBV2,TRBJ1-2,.,TGTGCCAGCAGGGGGACAGGGGGACGGGGCTACACCTTC,CASRGTGGRGYTF
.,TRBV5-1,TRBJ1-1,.,TGCGCCAGCAGCTTACCGGACAGTAGCATGAACACTGAAGCTTTCTTT,CASSLPDSSMNTEAFF
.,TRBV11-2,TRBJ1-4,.,TGTGCCAGCAGCTTAGTTAGAGCTTTTAATGAAAAACTGTTTTTT,CASSLVRAFNEKLFF
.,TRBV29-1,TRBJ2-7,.,TGCAGCGTTGGATGTCCGGGGAACGAGCAGTACTTC,CSVGCPGNEQYF
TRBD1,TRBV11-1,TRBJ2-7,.,TGTGCCAGCAACCTCGGACAGGGGGCCTACGAGCAGTACTTC,CASNLGQGAYEQYF
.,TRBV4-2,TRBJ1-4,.,TGTGCCAGCAGCCAAGAACGGACAGCTGCAACTAATGAAAAACTGTTTTTT,CASSQERTAATNEKLFF
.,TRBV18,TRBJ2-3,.,TGTGCCAGCTCACCACAAGGGTTACAGGGCACAGATACGCAGTATTTT,CASSPQGLQGTDTQYF
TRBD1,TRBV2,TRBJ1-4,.,TGTGCCAGCGCGGGGACAGTAACTAATGAAAAACTGTTTTTT,CASAGTVTNEKLFF
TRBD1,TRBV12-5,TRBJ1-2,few,TGTGCTAGTGGCCGGGGGAGGGGACAGGGTTCATCTGGCTACACCTTC,CASGRGRGQGSSGYTF
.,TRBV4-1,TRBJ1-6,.,TGCGCCAGCAGCCAAGATTGGCGCCTCGGGTGGTCACCCCTCCACTTT,CASSQDWRLGWSPLHF
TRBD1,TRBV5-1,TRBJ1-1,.,TGCGCCAGCAGCTTGGAGGGACAGTCGAACACTGAAGCTTTCTTT,CASSLEGQSNTEAFF
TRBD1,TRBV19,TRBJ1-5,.,TGTGCCAGTACCCGACAGGGGTCTAATCAGCCCCAGCATTTT,CASTRQGSNQPQHF
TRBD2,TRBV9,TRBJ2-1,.,TGTGCCAGCAGCGTAGCACTAGCGGGGACCTCCTACAATGAGCAGTTCTTC,CASSVALAGTSYNEQFF
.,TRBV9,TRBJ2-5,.,TGTGCCAGCAGCGTATTATTGGGCGGGGCGGAGACCCAGTACTTC,CASSVLLGGAETQYF
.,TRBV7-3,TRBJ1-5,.,TGTGCCAGCAGCTTATACGGCGGCCTTAATCAGCCCCAGCATTTT,CASSLYGGLNQPQHF
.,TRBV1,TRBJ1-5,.,TGCACCACTAGGGACAGTCATCAGCCCCAGCATTTT,CTTRDSHQPQHF
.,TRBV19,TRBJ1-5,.,TGTGCCAGTAGGCGGGGAGGGGGGAGCAATCAGCCCCAGCATTTT,CASRRGGGSNQPQHF
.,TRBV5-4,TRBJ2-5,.,TGTGCCAGCAGCTTGGACAGGGCCTCCCAAGAGACCCAGTACTTC,CASSLDRASQETQYF
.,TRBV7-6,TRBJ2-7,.,TGTGCCAGCAGCTTACAACAGGGCTACGAGCAGTACTTC,CASSLQQGYEQYF
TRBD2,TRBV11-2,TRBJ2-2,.,TGTGCCAGCACCCAGTGGGCTAGCGGGATGGACACCGGGGAGCTGTTTTTT,CASTQWASGMDTGELFF
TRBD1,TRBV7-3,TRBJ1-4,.,TGTGCCAGCAGCGTAAACAGGGGTGAAAAACTGTTTTTT,CASSVNRGEKLFF
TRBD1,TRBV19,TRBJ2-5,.,TGTGCCAGTAGTGCCAGGGACAGGGGGGCACCCGCGACCCAGTACTTC,CASSARDRGAPATQYF
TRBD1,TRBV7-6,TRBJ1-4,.,TGTGCCAGCAGCTTAGGGGCAGGGGGAGGAGAAAAACTGTTTTTT,CASSLGAGGGEKLFF
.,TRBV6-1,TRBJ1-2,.,TGTGCCAGCAGTGATTGGACAGCCGGCGGCTACACCTTC,CASSDWTAGGYTF
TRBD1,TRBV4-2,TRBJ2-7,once,TGTGCCAGCAGCCAAGTGGGTGGGACAGGGGCCGAGCAGTACTTC,CASSQVGGTGAEQYF
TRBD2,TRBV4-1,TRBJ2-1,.,TGCGCCAGCAGCCAAGGCAGGACTAGCGGGAGTAGGAATGAGCAGTTCTTC,CASSQGRTSGSRNEQFF
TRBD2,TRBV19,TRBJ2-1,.,TGTGCCAGTAGTCTTCAATCTAGCGGGGGGACCTACAATGAGCAGTTCTTC,CASSLQSSGGTYNEQFF
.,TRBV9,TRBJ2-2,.,TGTGCCAGCCACTCGGGAAGGTCCGGGGAGCTGTTTTTT,CASHSGRSGELFF
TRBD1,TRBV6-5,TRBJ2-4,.,TGTGCCAGCAGTTATCTGGGACAGGTTAACATTCAGTACTTC,CASSYLGQVNIQYF
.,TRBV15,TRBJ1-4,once,TGTGCCACCAGCAGAGATAGTAGTTCGGGGGATGGAAAACTGTTTTTT,CATSRDSSSGDGKLFF
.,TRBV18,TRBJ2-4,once,TGTGCCAGCTCACTCGACAGACCCCAGGGCAACATTCAGTACTTC,CASSLDRPQGNIQYF
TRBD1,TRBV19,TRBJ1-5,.,TGTGCCAGTAGTCTTAACAGGGGGCCGGGACAGCCCCAGCATTTT,CASSLNRGPGQPQHF
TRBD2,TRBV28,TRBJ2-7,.,TGTGCCAGCAGACGACCCGGATCTGTCACTAGCGGGAGAGGCGAGCAGTACTTC,CASRRPGSVTSGRGEQYF
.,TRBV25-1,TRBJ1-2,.,TGTGCCAGCAGTGAATTGAACACCCCTAACTATGGCTACACCTTC,CASSELNTPNYGYTF
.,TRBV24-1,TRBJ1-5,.,TGTGCCACCAGTGATTTCACAGATAATCAGCCCCAGCATTTT,CATSDFTDNQPQHF
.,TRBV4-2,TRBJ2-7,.,TGTGCCAGCAGGACTTATGAGGGAACCACCTACGAGCAGTACTTC,CASRTYEGTTYEQYF
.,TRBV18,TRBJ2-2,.,TGTGCCAGCTCACCCTCCGAGACAGCGAACACCGGGGAGCTGTTTTTT,CASSPSETANTGELFF
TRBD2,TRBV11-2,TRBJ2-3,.,TGTGCCAGCAGGCGTCCCGGGAGGACAGATACGCAGTATTTT,CASRRPGRTDTQYF
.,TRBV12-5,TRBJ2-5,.,TGTGCTAGTGGTCATGGACAGAGAGAGACCCAGTACTTC,CASGHGQRETQYF
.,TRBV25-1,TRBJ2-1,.,TGTGCCAGCAGTGGTACAGGGTTCGCCTACAATGAGCAGTTCTTC,CASSGTGFAYNEQFF
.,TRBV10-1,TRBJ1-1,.,TGCGCCAGCTCCCGGGATCCGAACACTGAAGCTTTCTTT,CASSRDPNTEAFF
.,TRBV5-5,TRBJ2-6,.,TGTGCCAGCAGAAAATGGACTCCTGGGGCCAACGTCCTGACTTTC,CASRKWTPGANVLTF
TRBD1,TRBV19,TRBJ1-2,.,TGTGCCAGTAGTACCGGACAGGGGGGATATGGCTACACCTTC,CASSTGQGGYGYTF
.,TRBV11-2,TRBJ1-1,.,TGTGCCAGCGTAGGGGCAGGACCAATGAACACTGAAGCTTTCTTT,CASVGAGPMNTEAFF
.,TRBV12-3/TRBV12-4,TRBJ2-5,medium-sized,TGTGCCAGCATTGTCTTCGGGGGAGAGACCCAGTACTTC,CASIVFGGETQYF
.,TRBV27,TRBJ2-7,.,TGTGCCAGCAGTTTAAACCCCCAGGGAAACTACGAGCAGTACTTC,CASSLNPQGNYEQYF
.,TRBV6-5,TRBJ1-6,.,TGTGCCAGCAGTTACAGGGGGGGACCGACCCTATCACCCCTCCACTTT,CASSYRGGPTLSPLHF